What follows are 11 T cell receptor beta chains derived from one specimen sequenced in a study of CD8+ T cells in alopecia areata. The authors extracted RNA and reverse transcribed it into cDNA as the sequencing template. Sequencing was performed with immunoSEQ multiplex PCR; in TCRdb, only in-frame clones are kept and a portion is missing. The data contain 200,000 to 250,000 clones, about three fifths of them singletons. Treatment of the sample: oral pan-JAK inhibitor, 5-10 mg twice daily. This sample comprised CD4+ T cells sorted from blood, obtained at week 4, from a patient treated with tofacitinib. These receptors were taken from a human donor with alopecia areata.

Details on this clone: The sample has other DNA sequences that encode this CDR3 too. The CDR3 bases are TGTGCCAGCAGCCTAGGGGCCAACGTCCTGACTTTC. Protein product: CASSLGANVLTF. The chain uses TRBV7-9 and TRBJ2-6; D unclear. Trimming left V 5 bases short and J 4 bases short, with 3 bases between. The CDR3 totals 12 residues. CDR1 SEHNR and CDR2 FQNEAQ come from the germline V gene (reference sequence).

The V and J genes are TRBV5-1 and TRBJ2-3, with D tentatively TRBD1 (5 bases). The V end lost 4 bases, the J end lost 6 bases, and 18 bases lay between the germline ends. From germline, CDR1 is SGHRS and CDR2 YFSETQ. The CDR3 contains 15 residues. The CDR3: CASSLGLDSMDTQYF. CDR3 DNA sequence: TGCGCCAGCAGCCTAGGGTTAGACAGTATGGATACGCAGTATTTT.

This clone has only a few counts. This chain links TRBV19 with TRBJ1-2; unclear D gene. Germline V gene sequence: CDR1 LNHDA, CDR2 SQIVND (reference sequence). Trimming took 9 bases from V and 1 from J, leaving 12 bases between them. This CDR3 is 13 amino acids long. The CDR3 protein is CASTDLYNYGYTF. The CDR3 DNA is TGTGCCAGCACGGACCTCTATAACTATGGCTACACCTTC.

The CDR3 here is CASSQDVQGSGANVLTF. CDR3 bases: TGTGCCAGCAGCCAAGACGTACAGGGCTCTGGGGCCAACGTCCTGACTTTC. This chain connects TRBV4-2 to TRBJ2-6; D might be TRBD1 (6 bases). Germline V CDR1 and CDR2: LGHNA, YNFKEQ. This CDR3 region has 17 residues. V gave up 0 bases and J gave up 0 bases, with 9 bases separating them.

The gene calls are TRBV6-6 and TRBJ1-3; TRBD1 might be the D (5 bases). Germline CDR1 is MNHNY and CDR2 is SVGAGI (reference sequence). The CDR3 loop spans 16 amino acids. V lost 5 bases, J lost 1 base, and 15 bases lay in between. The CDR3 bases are TGTGCCAGCAGTCGCTTTGGGGGGAAATCTGGAAACACCATATATTTT. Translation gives CASSRFGGKSGNTIYF.

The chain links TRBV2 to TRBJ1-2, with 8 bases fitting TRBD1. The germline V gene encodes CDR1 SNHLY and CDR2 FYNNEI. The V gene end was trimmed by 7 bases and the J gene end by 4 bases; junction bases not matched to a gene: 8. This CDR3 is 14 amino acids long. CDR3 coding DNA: TGTGCCAGCATTCAGAACAGGGGGTTCTATGGCTACACCTTC. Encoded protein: CASIQNRGFYGYTF.

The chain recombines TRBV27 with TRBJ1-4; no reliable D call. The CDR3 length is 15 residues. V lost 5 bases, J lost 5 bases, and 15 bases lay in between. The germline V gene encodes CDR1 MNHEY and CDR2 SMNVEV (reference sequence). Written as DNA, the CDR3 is TGTGCCAGCAGTCACCGACCGGTAGAGAATGAAAAACTGTTTTTT. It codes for CASSHRPVENEKLFF.

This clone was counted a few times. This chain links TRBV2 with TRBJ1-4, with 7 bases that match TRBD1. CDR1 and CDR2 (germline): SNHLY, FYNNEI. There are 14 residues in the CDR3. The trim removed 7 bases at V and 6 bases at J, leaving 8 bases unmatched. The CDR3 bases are TGTGCCAGCAAGGGGGCAGGGTGGGATGAAAAACTGTTTTTT. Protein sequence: CASKGAGWDEKLFF.

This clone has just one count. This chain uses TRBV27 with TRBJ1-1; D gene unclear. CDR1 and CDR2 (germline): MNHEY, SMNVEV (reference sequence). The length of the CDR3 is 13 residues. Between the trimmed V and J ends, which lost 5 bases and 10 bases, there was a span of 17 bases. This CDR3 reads CASSRDWMAGAFF. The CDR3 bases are TGTGCCAGCAGTCGCGACTGGATGGCTGGAGCTTTCTTT.

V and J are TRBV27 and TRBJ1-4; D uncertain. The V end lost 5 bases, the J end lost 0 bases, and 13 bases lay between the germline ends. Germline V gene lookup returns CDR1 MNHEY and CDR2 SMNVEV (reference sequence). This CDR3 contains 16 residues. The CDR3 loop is CASSPTGAPTNEKLFF. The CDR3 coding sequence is TGTGCCAGCAGTCCGACGGGCGCTCCAACTAATGAAAAACTGTTTTTT.

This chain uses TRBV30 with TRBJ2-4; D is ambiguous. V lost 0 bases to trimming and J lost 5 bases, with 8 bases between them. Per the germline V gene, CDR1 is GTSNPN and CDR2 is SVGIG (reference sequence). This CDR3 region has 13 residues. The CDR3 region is CAWSVTLENIQYF. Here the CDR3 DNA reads TGTGCCTGGAGTGTAACGCTTGAAAACATTCAGTACTTC.